Shown below are 31 T cell receptor beta chains from a single sample sequenced in a study of human T cells and chemical hapten exposure. TCRdb recomputed calls from the RACE reads with MiXCR, one row per CDR3 protein. The sample lists 85,000 or so distinct CDR3 sequences, roughly 10% occurring once. Time point described: patch test 1, 2 weeks after DPC sensitization. As for treatment: therapeutic diphenylcyclopropenone sensitization with weekly scalp DPC. Sample: whole blood, taken in connection with sensitization to the hapten diphenylcyclopropenone (DPC). These TCRs come from a woman between 45 and 65 years old with alopecia areata. Some clones in this sample may be carry-over from other donors' samples.

This clonotype was recorded at least ten times. DNA of the CDR3: TGTGCCAGCAGTTACACGACAGGATCTGATCAGCCCCAGCATTTT. This sequence encodes CASSYTTGSDQPQHF. The genes are TRBV6-5 and TRBJ1-5, with D perhaps matching TRBD1 (6 bases). The CDR3 sequence is 15 residues long. CDR1 is MNHEY and CDR2 is SVGAGI in the germline V gene. The V and J ends lost 2 bases and 5 bases respectively, with 13 bases between them.

This clonotype was seen at least ten times. This chain joins TRBV29-1 and TRBJ2-3, with TRBD1 identical over 8 bases. Trimming removed 4 bases from V and 8 bases from J; junction bases left unmatched: 11. The CDR3 is 14 residues long. The germline CDR1 and CDR2 sequences are SQVTM and ANQGSEA. The CDR3 DNA is TGCAGCGTTGCACCGGGACAGGTCTCTGGTACGCAGTATTTT. Translating gives CSVAPGQVSGTQYF.

This clonotype was detected many times. The rearrangement uses TRBV9 and TRBJ1-5; perhaps TRBD1 as D (5 bases). The V end lost 0 bases, the J end lost 1 base, and 8 bases lay between the germline ends. The germline gives CDR1 SGDLS, CDR2 YYNGEE. CDR3 size: 15 residues. Here the CDR3 reads CASSVGGSSNQPQHF. CDR3 DNA: TGTGCCAGCAGCGTAGGGGGCTCCAGCAATCAGCCCCAGCATTTT.

The chain uses TRBV29-1 and TRBJ2-7, with D maybe TRBD1 (5 bases). The V gene lost 0 bases and the J gene lost 0 bases, with 6 bases spanning the gap. There are 13 residues in the CDR3. Germline loops: CDR1 SQVTM, CDR2 ANQGSEA. CDR3 sequence: CSVEDQGSYEQYF. The CDR3 nucleotides read TGCAGCGTTGAAGATCAGGGCTCCTACGAGCAGTACTTC.

This clonotype was seen a handful of times. This chain connects TRBV18 to TRBJ2-7; no definite D call. Germline V gives CDR1 KGHSH, CDR2 LQKENI. Trimming left V 3 bases short and J 5 bases short, with 5 bases between. CDR3 length: 11 residues. The CDR3 sequence: CASSPDHEQYF. CDR3 coding DNA: TGTGCCAGCTCACCCGACCACGAGCAGTACTTC.

In this sample, this clonotype turned up once. This clone may be a read error of a much larger clone one base away. The chain recombines TRBV28 with TRBJ1-1, with D perhaps matching TRBD1 (5 bases). V shed 8 bases and J shed 4 bases, with 14 bases lying between them. The CDR3 length is 13 residues. Per germline, CDR1 MDHEN and CDR2 SYDVKM. DNA for the CDR3: TGTGCCAGCCAGGGTGGGGGATGCACTGAAGCTTTCTTT. It specifies CASQGGGCTEAFF. The variable domain in full, with the rest retrieved from reference TRBV28 and TRBJ1-1, is DVKVTQSSRYLVKRTGEKVFLECVQDMDHENMFWYRQDPGLGLRLIYFSYDVKMKEKGDIPEGYSVSREKKERFSLILESASTNQTSMYLCASQGGGCTEAFFGQGTRLTVV.

The chain is built from TRBV19 and TRBJ2-2; D is undetermined. From germline, CDR1 is LNHDA and CDR2 SQIVND (reference sequence). The CDR3 consists of 14 residues. The germline V and J ends were trimmed by 3 bases and 2 bases, with 7 bases remaining between them. The CDR3 here is CASSIKINTGELFF. DNA of the CDR3: TGTGCCAGTAGTATTAAGATTAACACCGGGGAGCTGTTTTTT.

This clonotype has at least ten counts. This chain connects TRBV29-1 to TRBJ2-2, with D uncertain. Germline lookup yields CDR1 SQVTM and CDR2 ANQGSEA. The CDR3 covers 14 residues. Trimming left V 6 bases short and J 0 bases short, with 11 bases between. The CDR3 DNA follows: TGCAGCGTGTTAAGGGATACGAACACCGGGGAGCTGTTTTTT. This sequence encodes CSVLRDTNTGELFF.

There are a few counts of this clonotype. V and J are TRBV7-2 and TRBJ2-1; D is ambiguous. V dropped 5 bases and J dropped 1 base, with 12 bases sitting between them. Germline V lookup: CDR1 SGHTA, CDR2 FQGNSA. This CDR3 contains 15 residues. CDR3 sequence reads: CASSLSETSYNEQFF. CDR3 bases: TGTGCCAGCAGCCTCTCGGAGACGTCCTACAATGAGCAGTTCTTC.

Only a few counts were recorded for this clonotype. The rearrangement links TRBV5-1 to TRBJ2-1; D gene uncertain. V was trimmed by 0 bases and J by 5 bases, leaving 9 bases between them. CDR3 size: 14 residues. Germline V gene sequence: CDR1 SGHRS, CDR2 YFSETQ. DNA of the CDR3: TGCGCCAGCAGCTTGGTTGGCACCCACAATGAGCAGTTCTTC. It yields the protein CASSLVGTHNEQFF.

This clonotype came up a few times. This chain links TRBV9 with TRBJ2-7, with D perhaps being TRBD1 or TRBD2 (5 bases each). The CDR3 runs 15 residues. Per germline, CDR1 SGDLS and CDR2 YYNGEE. The V gene lost 0 bases and the J gene lost 1 base, with 11 bases spanning the gap. The CDR3 loop is CASSVGDGSSYEQYF. The CDR3, as DNA: TGTGCCAGCAGCGTAGGGGACGGATCTTCCTACGAGCAGTACTTC.

The V and J genes are TRBV7-8 and TRBJ2-7; D ambiguous. Per germline, CDR1 SGHVS and CDR2 FQNEAQ. The CDR3 spans 15 residues. Trimming removed 5 bases from V and 4 bases from J, with 18 bases in between. DNA of the CDR3: TGTGCCAGCAGCCCTTCCCAGCCCAAACTATACGAGCAGTACTTC. This codes for CASSPSQPKLYEQYF.

The sample holds many counts of this clonotype. The V call is TRBV5-1, the J call TRBJ1-1, with D maybe TRBD1 (5 bases). Deletions cut 4 bases from V and 2 bases from J, with 15 bases between. Germline values: CDR1 SGHRS, CDR2 YFSETQ. The CDR3 runs to 15 residues. The CDR3 loop reads CASSPEARGNTEAFF. Written as DNA, the CDR3 is TGCGCCAGCAGCCCGGAGGCTAGGGGAAACACTGAAGCTTTCTTT.

This clonotype has at least ten counts. The rearrangement links TRBV7-9 to TRBJ2-1, with 10 bases fitting TRBD2. Per germline, CDR1 SEHNR and CDR2 FQNEAQ (reference sequence). Trimming removed 1 base from V and 6 bases from J; junction bases left unmatched: 9. The CDR3 runs to 17 residues. The CDR3 here is CASSLGSSAGGSNEQFF. The DNA of the CDR3 is TGTGCCAGCAGCTTAGGGTCGTCAGCGGGAGGGTCCAATGAGCAGTTCTTC.

This clonotype was observed a handful of times. The V call is TRBV2, the J call TRBJ2-2; 7 nucleotides line up with TRBD2. This CDR3 contains 16 residues. Trimming cost V 7 bases and J 1 base; bases outside gene matches: 9. Germline V gene sequence: CDR1 SNHLY, CDR2 FYNNEI. CDR3 sequence reads: CASMWSGGGNTGELFF. CDR3 DNA: TGTGCCAGCATGTGGTCCGGCGGGGGGAACACCGGGGAGCTGTTTTTT.

This clonotype was counted only a few times. The chain carries TRBV5-1 and TRBJ1-1; 8 bases fit TRBD1. Germline V CDR1 and CDR2: SGHRS, YFSETQ. The CDR3 spans 14 residues. V gave up 4 bases and J gave up 2 bases; unmatched junction bases: 4. The DNA for the CDR3 is TGCGCCAGCAGCCCGACAGGGGCCAACACTGAAGCTTTCTTT. This encodes CASSPTGANTEAFF.

With regard to this clonotype: A much larger clone sits a single nucleotide away, making a read error possible. The J gene is TRBJ2-5, the V gene TRBV29-1, with 7 bases lining up with TRBD1. Germline CDR1 reads SQVTM; CDR2 reads ANQGSEA. CDR3 length equals 14 residues. The CDR3 region has the DNA TGCGGCGTTCTAGGCCTTACAGGGGTCGAGACCCAGTACTTC. Its protein product is CGVLGLTGVETQYF.

Points on this clonotype: One end of the junction varies from germline; a read error may be responsible. The chain employs TRBV24-1 and TRBJ2-3; perhaps TRBD1 as D (5 bases). CDR1 and CDR2 from the germline V gene are KGHDR and SFDVKD. The CDR3 length is 13 residues. CDR3: CATSEGVPETQYF. The CDR3 nucleotides are TGTGCCACCAGTGAAGGGGTTCCAGAAACGCAGTATTTT.

This sequence joins TRBV14 and TRBJ2-3, with TRBD2 identical over 7 bases. Germline CDR1 SGHDN, CDR2 FVKESK. After removal of 4 bases from V and 4 bases from J, the junction contained 11 bases not matched to a gene. The CDR3 consists of 16 residues. The CDR3 protein is CASSPLREVVADTQYF. In nucleotides, the CDR3 is TGTGCCAGCAGCCCCCTTCGGGAGGTTGTTGCAGATACGCAGTATTTT.

The rearrangement uses TRBV20-1 and TRBJ2-1, with 10 nucleotides matching TRBD2. The CDR3 runs to 15 residues. Germline CDR1 reads DFQATT; CDR2 reads SNEGSKA (reference sequence). V lost 7 bases and J lost 6; bases outside the gene matches: 12. Written as DNA, the CDR3 is TGCAGTGTCTCGTCTAGCGGGAGACATAGCAATGAGCAGTTCTTC. It codes for CSVSSSGRHSNEQFF.

The rearrangement links TRBV12-3 or TRBV12-4 to TRBJ1-1; D uncertain. V lost 2 bases and J lost 3, with 7 bases in between. This CDR3 region has 13 residues. The CDR3 loop reads CASSLREDTEAFF. The CDR3 bases are TGTGCCAGCAGTTTAAGGGAGGACACTGAAGCTTTCTTT.

This clonotype was seen ten or more times. The V gene is TRBV3-1, the J gene TRBJ2-1; the D gene could be TRBD1 or TRBD2 (5 bases each). This CDR3 comprises 16 residues. Trimming pared 4 bases from V and 0 bases from J, leaving 13 bases between. Per the germline V gene, CDR1 is LGHDT and CDR2 is YNNKEL (reference sequence). The CDR3, as DNA: TGTGCCAGCAGCCGAGCCGGGACCGCCTCCTACAATGAGCAGTTCTTC. It codes for CASSRAGTASYNEQFF.

The chain carries TRBV2 and TRBJ2-3; the D is unclear. Germline V lookup: CDR1 SNHLY, CDR2 FYNNEI. Trimming removed 1 base from V and 1 base from J, with 9 bases in between. This CDR3 is built from 15 residues. This CDR3 is CASSEGQRRTDTQYF. The DNA of the CDR3 is TGTGCCAGCAGTGAAGGGCAGCGCCGCACAGATACGCAGTATTTT.

The sample holds a few counts of this clonotype. The V and J genes are TRBV9 and TRBJ1-1; 10 bases map to TRBD1. The V segment lost 2 bases and the J segment 4 bases; nucleotides outside the gene matches: 2. This CDR3 contains 14 residues. CDR1 is SGDLS and CDR2 is YYNGEE in the germline V gene. The CDR3 loop reads CASSVTGGITEAFF. For the CDR3, the DNA is TGTGCCAGCAGCGTGACAGGGGGCATCACTGAAGCTTTCTTT.

This clonotype was recorded a few times. The V gene is TRBV7-9, the J gene TRBJ2-3, with 14 positions matching TRBD2. CDR1 and CDR2 (germline): SEHNR, FQNEAQ (reference sequence). The CDR3 spans 16 residues. The V gene end was trimmed by 5 bases and the J gene end by 4 bases; junction bases not matched to a gene: 5. In DNA form, the CDR3 reads TGTGCCAGCAGCCTGGGACTAGCGGGAGTGTCAGATACGCAGTATTTT. Its protein product is CASSLGLAGVSDTQYF.

This clonotype was detected only once. The J gene is TRBJ1-5, the V gene TRBV29-1; D gene uncertain. Trimming shortened V by 4 bases and J by 0 bases, and 10 bases separated the two germline ends. The CDR3 length is 14 residues. CDR1 SQVTM and CDR2 ANQGSEA come from the germline V gene. CDR3 protein: CSVASGYSNQPQHF. The CDR3 coding sequence is TGCAGCGTTGCTTCTGGCTATAGCAATCAGCCCCAGCATTTT.

This clonotype was counted only a few times. The chain is built from TRBV5-5 and TRBJ1-2, with 10 bases identical to TRBD1. The CDR3 consists of 14 residues. The trim removed 3 bases at V and 8 bases at J, leaving 7 bases unmatched. Germline CDR1 reads SGHKS; CDR2 reads YYEKEE (reference sequence). CDR3 nucleotide sequence: TGTGCCAGCAGCTCCCGGGACAGGGGTGAGGGCTACACCTTC. It yields the protein CASSSRDRGEGYTF.

To note about this clonotype: A much larger clone is a single base away; this may be a read error. The genes are TRBV7-2 and TRBJ1-2; 7 bases match TRBD1. The V segment lost 5 bases and the J segment 4 bases; nucleotides outside the gene matches: 1. Germline CDR1 and CDR2: SGHTA and FQGNSA. This CDR3 spans 12 amino acids. CDR3 DNA sequence: TGTGCCAGCAGCCGACAGGGCTATGGCTACACCTTC. As protein: CASSRQGYGYTF.

This clonotype was seen at least ten times. The CDR3 DNA is TGTGCCAGCAGACCCCTTCCCCGGGTGGGCACTGAAGCTTTCTTT. Encoded protein: CASRPLPRVGTEAFF. J is TRBJ1-1 and V is TRBV7-9; D call uncertain. V dropped 6 bases and J dropped 4 bases, with 18 bases sitting between them. The CDR3 is made up of 15 amino acids. Looked up from germline, CDR1 is SEHNR and CDR2 is FQNEAQ (reference sequence).

This clonotype came up once. The chain uses TRBV7-9 and TRBJ2-1; 10 positions agree with TRBD2. The V gene's germline CDR1 is SEHNR and CDR2 FQNEAQ (reference sequence). This CDR3 is built from 15 residues. Trimming cost V 8 bases and J 3 bases; bases outside gene matches: 7. Written as DNA, the CDR3 is TGTGCCAGCTCCAGTGGGACTAGCGACTACAATGAGCAGTTCTTC. Residues: CASSSGTSDYNEQFF.

This clonotype came up many times. This chain joins TRBV28 and TRBJ1-2; D remains ambiguous. Trimming took off 6 bases at V and 8 bases at J, with 22 bases between the two ends. Looked up from germline, CDR1 is MDHEN and CDR2 is SYDVKM. There are 15 residues in the CDR3. The CDR3 loop is CASSLFRTVAGGYTF. The CDR3 nucleotides are TGTGCCAGCAGCCTATTCCGGACGGTGGCGGGCGGCTACACCTTC.